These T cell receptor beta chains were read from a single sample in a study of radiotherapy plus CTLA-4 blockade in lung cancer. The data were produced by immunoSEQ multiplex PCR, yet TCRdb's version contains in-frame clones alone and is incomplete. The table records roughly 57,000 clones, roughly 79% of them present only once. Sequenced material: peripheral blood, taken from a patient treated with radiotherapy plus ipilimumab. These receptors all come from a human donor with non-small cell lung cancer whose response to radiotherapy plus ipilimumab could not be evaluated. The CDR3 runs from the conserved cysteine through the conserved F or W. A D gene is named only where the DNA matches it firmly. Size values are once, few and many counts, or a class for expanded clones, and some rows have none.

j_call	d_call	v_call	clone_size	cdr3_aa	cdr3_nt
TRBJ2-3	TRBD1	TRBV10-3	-	CAITGNRGTSTDTQYF	TGTGCCATCACGGGGAACAGGGGGACTAGCACAGATACGCAGTATTTT
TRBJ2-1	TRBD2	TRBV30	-	CAWSGRLAFNRAFF	TGTGCCTGGAGTGGGAGACTAGCGTTTAACAGGGCGTTCTTC
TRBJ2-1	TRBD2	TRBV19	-	CASSIGIGRSGSGNEQFF	TGTGCCAGTAGTATAGGAATAGGGCGGAGCGGGAGCGGGAATGAGCAGTTCTTC
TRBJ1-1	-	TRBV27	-	CASSLGAGQGRTEAFF	TGTGCCAGCAGTTTAGGCGCAGGGCAGGGGCGGACTGAAGCTTTCTTT
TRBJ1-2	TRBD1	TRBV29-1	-	CSVEGTGDGGYTF	TGCAGCGTTGAGGGGACAGGGGATGGTGGCTACACCTTC
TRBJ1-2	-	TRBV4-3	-	CASSLEGEVNGYTF	TGCGCCAGCAGCCTCGAGGGGGAAGTCAATGGCTATACCTTC
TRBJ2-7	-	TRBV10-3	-	CAISSGLGHEQYF	TGTGCCATCAGTTCTGGCCTAGGCCACGAGCAGTACTTC
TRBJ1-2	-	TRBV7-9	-	CASSLSPQGSGYTF	TGTGCCAGCAGTCTATCGCCACAGGGATCTGGCTACACCTTC
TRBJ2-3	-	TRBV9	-	CASSVALLQGDTQYF	TGTGCCAGCAGCGTAGCCCTCTTACAGGGAGATACGCAGTATTTT
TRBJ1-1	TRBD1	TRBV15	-	CATSKKTGVTEAFF	TGTGCCACCAGCAAGAAAACAGGGGTCACTGAAGCTTTCTTT
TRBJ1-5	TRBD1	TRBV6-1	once	CASSNGQAQNQPQHF	TGTGCCAGCAGCAACGGACAGGCGCAGAATCAGCCCCAGCATTTT
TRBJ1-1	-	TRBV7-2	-	CASSRGETEAFF	TGCGCCAGCAGCCGAGGAGAGACTGAAGCTTTCTTT
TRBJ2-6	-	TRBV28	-	CASSSGVTGANVLTF	TGTGCCAGCTCATCCGGGGTAACGGGGGCCAACGTCCTGACTTTC
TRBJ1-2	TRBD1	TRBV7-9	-	CASRLGGQGSFGYTF	TGTGCCAGCAGACTAGGGGGACAGGGCTCTTTTGGCTACACCTTC
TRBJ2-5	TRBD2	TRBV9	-	CASSVVPGGPGTQYF	TGTGCCAGCAGCGTAGTTCCGGGAGGACCTGGGACCCAGTACTTC
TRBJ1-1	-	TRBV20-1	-	CSASPEAFF	TGCAGTGCTAGTCCGGAAGCTTTCTTT
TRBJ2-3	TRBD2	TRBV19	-	CASSIPNGLAGGGTDTQYF	TGTGCCAGTAGTATACCGAACGGACTAGCGGGGGGTGGCACAGATACGCAGTATTTT
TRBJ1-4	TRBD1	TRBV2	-	CASSPTGGTNEKLFF	TGTGCCAGCAGCCCTACAGGGGGGACTAATGAAAAACTGTTTTTT
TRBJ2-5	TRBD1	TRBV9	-	CASTRGTGGAGGETQYF	TGTGCCAGCACCCGGGGGACAGGAGGTGCCGGCGGGGAGACCCAGTACTTC
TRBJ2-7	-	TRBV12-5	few	CASGWGSQGNNEQYF	TGTGCTAGTGGTTGGGGATCTCAGGGGAACAACGAGCAGTACTTC
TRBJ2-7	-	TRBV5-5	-	CASSLPGYEQYF	TGTGCCAGCAGCTTGCCAGGGTACGAGCAGTACTTC
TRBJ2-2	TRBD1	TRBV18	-	CASSPPTAGGNTGELFF	TGTGCCAGCTCACCACCGACGGCAGGGGGTAACACCGGGGAGCTGTTTTTT
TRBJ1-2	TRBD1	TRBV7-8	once	CASSRRIQGLGYGYTF	TGTGCCAGCAGCCGACGAATACAGGGGTTAGGGTATGGCTACACCTTC
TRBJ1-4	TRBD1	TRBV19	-	CASRPDRARGEKLFF	TGTGCCAGTAGACCCGACAGGGCCCGGGGTGAAAAACTGTTTTTT
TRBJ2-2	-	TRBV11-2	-	CASSLDSITGELFF	TGTGCCAGCAGCTTAGATAGCATCACCGGGGAGCTGTTTTTT
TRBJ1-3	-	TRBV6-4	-	CASSEVGARKSSGNTIYF	TGTGCCAGCAGTGAAGTGGGGGCCAGGAAATCCTCTGGAAACACCATATATTTT
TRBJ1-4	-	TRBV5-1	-	CASSLVGQRGEKLFF	TGCGCCAGCAGCTTGGTCGGTCAACGAGGGGAAAAACTGTTTTTT
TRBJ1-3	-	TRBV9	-	CASTRQGAPAYGRDTIYF	TGTGCCAGCACACGCCAAGGGGCCCCTGCTTATGGCAGGGACACCATATATTTT
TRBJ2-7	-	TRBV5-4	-	CASSLSAAAGASYEQYF	TGTGCCAGCAGCTTGTCGGCGGCGGCAGGGGCCTCCTACGAGCAGTACTTC
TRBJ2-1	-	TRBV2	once	CASPSSAEGNEQFF	TGTGCCAGCCCCTCGTCAGCGGAGGGAAATGAGCAGTTCTTC
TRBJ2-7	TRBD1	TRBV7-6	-	CASSLVLGQGKEQYF	TGTGCCAGCAGCTTAGTCTTGGGACAGGGGAAGGAGCAGTACTTC
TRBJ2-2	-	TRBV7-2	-	CASSSRPGFGELFF	TGTGCCAGCAGCTCACGCCCAGGATTCGGGGAGCTGTTTTTT
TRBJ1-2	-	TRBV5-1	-	CASSPLGGAYGYTF	TGCGCCAGCAGCCCCCTAGGAGGGGCTTATGGCTACACCTTC
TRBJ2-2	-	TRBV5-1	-	CASSLLGGTPNTGELFF	TGCGCCAGCAGCCTCCTTGGAGGGACGCCGAACACCGGGGAGCTGTTTTTT
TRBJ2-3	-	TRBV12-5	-	CASGLESYSQYF	TGTGCTAGTGGTTTAGAGTCTTATTCGCAGTATTTT
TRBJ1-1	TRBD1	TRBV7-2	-	CASSLGNYRGSTEAFF	TGTGCCAGCAGCTTAGGGAATTACAGGGGCTCCACTGAAGCTTTCTTT
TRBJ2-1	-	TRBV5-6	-	CASSLGVERHNEQFF	TGTGCCAGCAGCTTGGGGGTGGAGAGGCACAATGAGCAGTTCTTC